This entry describes one TCR beta chain. As yet, its antigen is unknown. These data are taken from a study of T cells in Graves' hyperthyroidism and ophthalmopathy. Calling Graves' hyperthyroidism stable meant ophthalmopathy did not progress within 18 months. Those patients with uncontrolled infection, other autoimmune disease, pregnancy or lactation were excluded. Fresh peripheral blood, roughly 9.6 ml, was the source of the PBMCs. Amplified regions were TCR beta CDR3 sequences from RNA transcripts. In the first-round RT-PCR of the TCR CDR3, the HTBI primer set was used. MiXCR, run by TCRdb on the multiplex PCR reads, gives a single entry per CDR3 protein. The sample records around 800,000 distinct CDR3 sequences, roughly 40% being singletons. The germline V gene has CDR1 DFQATT and CDR2 SNEGSKA (reference sequence). V lost 4 bases, J lost 3 bases, and 5 bases stayed unmatched. CDR3 size: 15 residues.

Whole-study results and caveats: Blood held most thyroid clonotypes expanded above 0.001 frequency.

The rearrangement joins TRBV20-1 to TRBJ2-5; 13 bases fit TRBD2. The source is a man younger than 35 with Graves' hyperthyroidism. Sample: blood. Written as DNA, the CDR3 is TGCAGTGCTAAGGGACTAGCGGGACCCAAAGAGACCCAGTACTTC. Protein product: CSAKGLAGPKETQYF.